This T cell receptor beta chain was retrieved from a study of blood T cell repertoires in COVID-19. Looking at the study overall: Italy, Spain and the United States were the sources of the convalescent and acute COVID-19 samples. T cells, B-cell-depleted T cells, or PBMCs supplied cDNA or gDNA.

Turning to this clone: The same CDR3 arises from other DNA sequences in this sample as well.

In the authors' methods: Estimation of nucleated cell counts was performed using reference gene primer amplification. The repertoire was sequenced with immunoSEQ multiplex PCR; TCRdb's copy has only in-frame clones and lacks some. That table furnishes V, J and clone size, whereas the DNA furnished D and trimming. The repertoire holds some 200,000 clones, 88% seen once, with over 15% in the top ten. CDR1 and CDR2 from the germline V gene are LNHDA and SQIVND (reference sequence). This CDR3 is built from 15 residues. V lost 5 bases and J lost 1; bases outside the gene matches: 4. The sample taken for sequencing was peripheral blood. This TCR was recovered from a middle-aged man with COVID-19, enrolled during active disease. The V call is TRBV19, the J call TRBJ2-2; TRBD1 matches at 7 bases. The CDR3 protein is CASSPRQGNTGELFF. DNA of the CDR3: TGTGCCAGTAGTCCCAGACAGGGGAACACCGGGGAGCTGTTTTTT.